The source of this T cell receptor (beta chain) is a study of Ad26.COV2.S vaccination and SARS-CoV-2 variants. Assay used: immunoSEQ multiplex PCR; TCRdb lists only in-frame clones, some missing. This sample has 380,000 or so clones, with around nine tenths found just once. The CDR3 consists of 16 residues. Germline V CDR1 and CDR2: SGHTA, FQGNSA. Deletions cut 2 bases from V and 2 bases from J, with 12 bases between. About this clone itself: Its specificity is unknown.

The treatment: roughly 20 received Ad26.COV2.S at low or high dose, single or two shots; 5 received placebo; per-sample allocation not given. Material that was analyzed had been drawn on day 63 after the first vaccine or placebo injection. Findings of the study overall: Substantial response breadth was reportedly seen for spike-specific CD8+ and CD4+ T cells after vaccination.

This chain uses TRBV7-2 with TRBJ2-2; TRBD2 is a possible D gene (6 bases). Sequenced here: peripheral blood, sampled in a trial of Ad26.COV2.S vaccine versus placebo. The sequence derives from a person aged 18-60 years who received the Ad26.COV2.S COVID-19 vaccine or a placebo. The CDR3 coding sequence is TGTGCCAGCAGCTTACGGGGAGGTGTAAACACCGGGGAGCTGTTTTTT. Translated: CASSLRGGVNTGELFF.